The T cell receptor beta chain described here comes from a study of siplizumab effects on memory and regulatory T cells. This clone is medium-sized within its sample. Its specificity is not known. The cells of the mixed lymphocyte reaction underwent a roughly six-day coculture at 37°C. The study assayed roughly 91,000 TCR templates per sample. Here immunoSEQ multiplex PCR was the method, and the copy in TCRdb shows in-frame clones only, minus some. The table shows under 20,000 clones, with under 50% occurring only once. In germline, CDR1 is MNHEY, CDR2 SVGAGI. V lost 2 bases, J lost 8 bases, and 12 bases lay in between. This CDR3 contains 13 residues. Study-wide points: Tregs that proliferated in siplizumab cultures did not have their suppressive function confirmed.

The sample consisted of CFSE-low (dividing) CD4+ T cells sorted from an allogeneic mixed lymphocyte reaction. The clonotype comes from a human donor in good health; the cells came from an allogeneic mixed lymphocyte reaction. V and J are TRBV6-5 and TRBJ1-1, with D tentatively TRBD1 (5 bases). CDR3: CASSYMRRGEAFF. In DNA, the CDR3 is TGTGCCAGCAGTTACATGAGGCGGGGCGAAGCTTTCTTT.